The 6 T cell receptor beta chains listed next were all sequenced from one sample in a study of blood T cell repertoires in COVID-19. Measured with immunoSEQ multiplex PCR; TCRdb has only the in-frame clones, and not every one. The sample carries around 340,000 clones, 70% to 90% recorded once. The sample taken for sequencing was PBMCs or T cells enriched from blood (not recorded which). These receptors were taken from a middle-aged woman with acute COVID-19.

The CDR3 region is CASSLDGRFYEQYF. DNA of the CDR3: TGTGCCAGCAGCTTAGATGGCCGATTTTACGAGCAGTACTTC. The chain has TRBV11-2 and TRBJ2-7; D is unresolved. The CDR3 has 14 residues. V shed 0 bases and J shed 4 bases, with 10 bases lying between them. Germline values: CDR1 SGHAT, CDR2 FQNNGV.

This chain uses TRBV9 with TRBJ1-5, with D perhaps matching TRBD1 (5 bases). Trimming took 0 bases from V and 2 from J, leaving 18 bases between them. The CDR3 spans 18 residues. The V gene's germline CDR1 is SGDLS and CDR2 YYNGEE. The CDR3 DNA reads TGTGCCAGCAGCGTAGAAAGTCGGATCTCGGGGGGCAATCAGCCCCAGCATTTT. This codes for CASSVESRISGGNQPQHF.

The V call is TRBV7-3, the J call TRBJ2-2; possible D gene TRBD1, 6 bases. This CDR3 spans 17 amino acids. Germline CDR1 and CDR2: SGHTA and FQGTGA. V lost 0 bases and J lost 2, with 13 bases in between. This CDR3 is CASSLTATGRNTGELFF. The CDR3 DNA sequence: TGTGCCAGCAGCTTAACGGCGACAGGTCGAAACACCGGGGAGCTGTTTTTT.

The V and J genes are TRBV5-4 and TRBJ2-1; TRBD2 aligns across 11 bases. This CDR3 has 14 amino acids. The germline V gene has CDR1 SGHNT and CDR2 YYREEE (reference sequence). Trimming removed 7 bases from V and 8 bases from J; junction bases left unmatched: 8. CDR3 coding DNA: TGTGCCAGCCTTAGCGGGAGGGCCTCGGATGAGCAGTTCTTC. Translated, it gives CASLSGRASDEQFF.

This clone has only a few counts. This chain joins TRBV19 and TRBJ1-1; D ambiguous. Germline lookup yields CDR1 LNHDA and CDR2 SQIVND (reference sequence). Between the trimmed V and J ends, which lost 4 bases and 4 bases, there was a span of 7 bases. The CDR3 has 12 amino acids. The DNA for the CDR3 is TGTGCCAGTAGTACCCCGGGCACTGAAGCTTTCTTT. Protein product: CASSTPGTEAFF.

The chain links TRBV4-3 to TRBJ2-7, with D tentatively TRBD1 (6 bases). The CDR3 spans 14 residues. V was pared by 3 bases and J by 1 base, with 10 bases between. CDR1 LGHNA and CDR2 YSLEER come from the germline V gene. The CDR3 is CASSQGDTSYEQYF. DNA for the CDR3: TGCGCCAGCAGCCAGGGGGACACTTCCTACGAGCAGTACTTC.